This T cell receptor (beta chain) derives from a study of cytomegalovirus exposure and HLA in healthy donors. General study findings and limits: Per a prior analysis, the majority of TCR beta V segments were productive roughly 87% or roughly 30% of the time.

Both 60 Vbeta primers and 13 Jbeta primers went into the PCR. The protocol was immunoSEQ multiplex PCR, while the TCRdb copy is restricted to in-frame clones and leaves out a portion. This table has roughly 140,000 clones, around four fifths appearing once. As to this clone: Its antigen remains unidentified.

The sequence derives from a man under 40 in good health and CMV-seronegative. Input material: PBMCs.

For the CDR3, the DNA is TGTGCGATACGCCAGGGGGCAGGGGCCAACTATGGCTACACCTTC. Its translation: CAIRQGAGANYGYTF. This rearrangement joins TRBV6-6 to TRBJ1-2; 8 nucleotides align to TRBD1. Looked up from germline, CDR1 is MNHNY and CDR2 is SVGAGI (reference sequence). The CDR3 sequence is 15 residues long.